This TCR beta chain came from a study of T cell responses to AZD1222 COVID-19 vaccine. Study results and limitations: The donor cohort was predominantly white British with a female majority, and clonal diversity may have been underestimated. Dominant CD4 TCR responses targeted spike regions 160-218 and 743-854.

Assay used: immunoSEQ multiplex PCR; TCRdb lists only in-frame clones, some missing. The sample includes tens of thousands of clones, around 93% seen only once; the top ten take around 26%. Trimming took 6 bases from V and 0 from J, leaving 15 bases between them. CDR3 length: 15 amino acids. Germline V gene lookup returns CDR1 SQVTM and CDR2 ANQGSEA. In regard to this clone: Its cognate antigen is unknown.

Sequences were derived from peripheral blood, sampled 28 days after the second AZD1222 dose. This clonotype was sampled from an adult who received the AZD1222 COVID-19 vaccine. This chain links TRBV29-1 with TRBJ1-3; weak D call: TRBD1 (5 bases). CDR3 region: CSVRVGVSSGNTIYF. In DNA, the CDR3 is TGCAGCGTCCGGGTGGGGGTGAGCTCTGGAAACACCATATATTTT.